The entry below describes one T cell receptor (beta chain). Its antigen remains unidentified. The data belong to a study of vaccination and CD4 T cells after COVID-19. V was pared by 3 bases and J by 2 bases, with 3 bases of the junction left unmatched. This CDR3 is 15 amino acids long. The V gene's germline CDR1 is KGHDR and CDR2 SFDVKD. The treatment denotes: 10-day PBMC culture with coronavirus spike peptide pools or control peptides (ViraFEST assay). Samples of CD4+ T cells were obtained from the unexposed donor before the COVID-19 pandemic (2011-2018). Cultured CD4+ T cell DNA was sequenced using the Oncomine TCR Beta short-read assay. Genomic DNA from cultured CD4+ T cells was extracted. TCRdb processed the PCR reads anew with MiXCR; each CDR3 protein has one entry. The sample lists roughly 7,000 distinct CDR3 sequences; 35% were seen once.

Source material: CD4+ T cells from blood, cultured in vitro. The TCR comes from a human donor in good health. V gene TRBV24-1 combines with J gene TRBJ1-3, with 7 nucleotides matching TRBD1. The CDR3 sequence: CATSDPGTAGNTIYF. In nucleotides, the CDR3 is TGTGCCACCAGTGATCCCGGGACAGCTGGAAACACCATATATTTT.